This T cell receptor beta chain comes out of a study of post-analysis software for immune sequencing data. Study conclusions and caveats: Compared with controls, patients had more of 4 to 6 TRBV segments, including TRBV5-6, TRBV5-1 and TRBV20-1.

Trimming stripped 2 bases from V and 2 bases from J, with 9 bases between. Germline loops: CDR1 SQVTM, CDR2 ANQGSEA. The CDR3 runs 14 residues. Presence of unique molecular identifiers characterized the TCR beta cDNA libraries. MiXCR was run by TCRdb on the PCR reads, yielding one entry per CDR3 protein. The table includes about 540,000 distinct CDR3 sequences, less than 40% detected once. On this clonotype: What it binds is unknown.

Source material: blood. This chain connects TRBV29-1 to TRBJ2-2, with D maybe TRBD1 (5 bases). The sequence was obtained from a girl under 18 with multiple sclerosis. The CDR3 sequence is CSVEPTVNTGELFF. The DNA for the CDR3 is TGCAGCGTTGAACCGACAGTCAACACCGGGGAGCTGTTTTTT.